The T cell receptor beta chain described here comes from a study of T cell responses to AZD1222 COVID-19 vaccine. Turning to the study itself: Second-dose timings of about 4 or about 12 weeks were pooled. Study conclusions and caveats: Just six people given AZD1222 tested seropositive at baseline. Only after the peak T cell response were repertoires sampled.

Note on this clone: Its target is not known.

TCRdb's copy holds only in-frame clones and misses some; the assay was immunoSEQ multiplex PCR. Seen here are fewer than 300,000 clones, over 90% observed once, and the top ten hold roughly 0.5%. Between the trimmed V and J ends, which lost 2 bases and 2 bases, there was a span of 15 bases. This CDR3 is built from 16 residues. Germline V gene data show CDR1 as SGHTA and CDR2 as FQGNSA. This sequence was found in an adult in good health. The sample here was peripheral blood, taken on day 0 of AZD1222 vaccination. The chain carries TRBV7-2 and TRBJ1-2; perhaps TRBD1 as D (6 bases). The chain's CDR3 is CASSLSGGHLNYGYTF. The CDR3 nucleotides are TGTGCCAGCAGCTTAAGCGGGGGACACCTGAACTATGGCTACACCTTC.